The rows below give T cell receptor beta chains drawn from one sample of a study of graft-versus-host responses after intestinal transplantation. Profiling relied on immunoSEQ multiplex PCR, and the TCRdb table lists in-frame clones only, not all of them. There are 100,000 or so clones in the sample; 90% to 95% occur only once, and 2% to 2.5% lies in the top ten. Their recognized antigens are unknown. Sequencing was performed on unstimulated CD8+ T cells sorted from spleen or lymph node cells, taken before intestinal transplant. These receptors were obtained from a human donor who received an intestinal transplant. Each CDR3 is given with its conserved first and last residue. A D gene is named only where the DNA matches it firmly. Expanded clones are given a class, and other clones once, few, many or no size at all.

D gene	clone size	V gene	CDR3 length	J gene	CDR3 protein	CDR3 DNA
NA	NA	TRBV4-3	15	TRBJ1-2	CASSLTQGSDYGYTF	TGCGCCAGCAGCCTAACACAGGGATCGGACTATGGCTACACCTTC
TRBD1	NA	TRBV29-1	12	TRBJ1-2	CSATGDSDGYTF	TGCAGCGCAACAGGGGATAGCGATGGCTACACCTTC
TRBD1	NA	TRBV4-3	15	TRBJ2-2	CASSQGQGLTGELFF	TGCGCCAGCAGCCAAGGACAGGGGTTGACCGGGGAGCTGTTTTTT
NA	NA	TRBV6-1	15	TRBJ2-7	CASTGGGGTGPEQYF	TGTGCCAGCACGGGGGGTGGGGGGACAGGTCCCGAGCAGTACTTC
TRBD2	NA	TRBV7-9	17	TRBJ2-5	CASSPRGAGGLQETQYF	TGTGCCAGCAGCCCCCGGGGAGCGGGGGGCTTACAAGAGACCCAGTACTTC
TRBD1	NA	TRBV27	14	TRBJ2-7	CASSYGTGIYEQYF	TGTGCCAGCAGTTACGGGACAGGTATCTACGAGCAGTACTTC
NA	NA	TRBV7-9	17	TRBJ1-2	CASSLVRETGKYYGYTF	TGTGCCAGCAGCTTAGTGCGTGAGACAGGAAAATACTATGGCTACACCTTC
NA	once	TRBV2	14	TRBJ2-5	CASSEARLQETQYF	TGTGCCAGCAGTGAAGCGAGGCTCCAAGAGACCCAGTACTTC
TRBD1	once	TRBV10-3	15	TRBJ1-1	CAISDRQGAGTEAFF	TGTGCCATCAGTGACCGACAGGGGGCGGGAACTGAAGCTTTCTTT
NA	NA	TRBV7-9	13	TRBJ2-1	CASSSPLEYEQFF	TGTGCCAGCAGCTCACCGCTGGAGTATGAGCAGTTCTTC
TRBD1	NA	TRBV29-1	13	TRBJ1-2	CSVEGQGARGYTF	TGCAGCGTTGAAGGCCAGGGGGCGCGTGGCTACACCTTC
NA	few	TRBV6-5	14	TRBJ1-4	CASSPPGAGEKLFF	TGTGCCAGCAGTCCTCCAGGGGCGGGTGAAAAACTGTTTTTT
NA	few	TRBV10-3	11	TRBJ2-7	CAISEPSEQYF	TGTGCCATCAGTGAGCCATCCGAGCAGTACTTC
TRBD1	NA	TRBV12-5	15	TRBJ1-1	CASGRQGTQNTEAFF	TGTGCTAGTGGGAGACAGGGGACTCAGAACACTGAAGCTTTCTTT
TRBD1	NA	TRBV5-8	16	TRBJ2-7	CASSLGGGTAPYEQYF	TGTGCCAGCAGCTTGGGGGGTGGGACAGCCCCCTACGAGCAGTACTTC
NA	NA	TRBV18	16	TRBJ2-1	CASSPTSSPTYNEQFF	TGTGCCAGCTCACCGACTAGTTCCCCCACGTACAATGAGCAGTTCTTC
NA	NA	TRBV19	12	TRBJ1-1	CATIQGNTEAFF	TGTGCCACCATACAGGGAAACACTGAAGCTTTCTTT
NA	NA	TRBV10-1	14	TRBJ2-7	CASSDSFGSYEQYF	TGCGCCAGCAGCGACAGCTTTGGCTCCTATGAGCAGTACTTC
TRBD2	NA	TRBV7-6	13	TRBJ2-5	CASSLGGGETQYF	TGTGCCAGCAGCTTAGGGGGGGGAGAGACCCAGTACTTC
NA	NA	TRBV6-5	14	TRBJ2-5	CASSPMVAEETQYF	TGTGCCAGCAGTCCTATGGTGGCGGAAGAGACCCAGTACTTC
NA	NA	TRBV5-1	11	TRBJ1-4	CASRTGEKLFF	TGCGCCAGCAGGACTGGTGAAAAACTGTTTTTT
TRBD1	NA	TRBV18	14	TRBJ1-5	CASSPGTGAEPQHF	TGTGCCAGCTCACCAGGGACAGGGGCCGAGCCCCAGCATTTT
NA	NA	TRBV6-1	14	TRBJ2-2	CASSEISSTGELFF	TGTGCCAGCAGTGAAATTTCTAGCACCGGGGAGCTGTTTTTT
NA	NA	TRBV16	13	TRBJ1-1	CASSQERNTEAFF	TGTGCCAGCAGCCAAGAGAGGAACACTGAAGCTTTCTTT
NA	NA	TRBV11-2	16	TRBJ1-2	CASSLVREGPSYGYTF	TGTGCCAGCAGCTTAGTTAGGGAGGGGCCTAGTTATGGCTACACCTTC
NA	once	TRBV11-2	15	TRBJ2-7	CASTPPVTGRGEQYF	TGTGCCAGCACCCCACCGGTCACAGGCCGCGGCGAGCAGTACTTC
TRBD2	NA	TRBV7-9	15	TRBJ2-1	CASSATSGGAEEQFF	TGTGCCAGCAGCGCGACTAGCGGGGGGGCCGAAGAGCAGTTCTTC
NA	few	TRBV4-3	15	TRBJ2-2	CASSQATGSAGELFF	TGCGCCAGCAGCCAAGCCACAGGGTCTGCCGGGGAGCTGTTTTTT
TRBD2	NA	TRBV5-1	14	TRBJ2-7	CASSPGLAGYEQYF	TGCGCCAGCAGCCCTGGACTAGCGGGCTACGAGCAGTACTTC
TRBD2	NA	TRBV4-1	16	TRBJ2-7	CASSQFGTGLSYEQYF	TGCGCCAGCAGCCAATTCGGGACGGGACTATCCTACGAGCAGTACTTC
NA	NA	TRBV11-2	16	TRBJ1-2	CASSLTGSSLHYGYTF	TGTGCCAGCAGCCTAACAGGATCCAGTCTCCACTATGGCTACACCTTC
TRBD1	once	TRBV6-5	14	TRBJ1-1	CASSRQGPNTEAFF	TGTGCCAGCAGCCGACAGGGACCGAACACTGAAGCTTTCTTT
NA	NA	TRBV29-1	15	TRBJ2-6	CSVDWSGSGANVLTF	TGCAGCGTTGATTGGTCGGGCTCTGGGGCCAACGTCCTGACTTTC
TRBD2	NA	TRBV13	16	TRBJ2-7	CASSPGLAGGKYEQYF	TGTGCCAGCAGCCCAGGACTAGCGGGGGGGAAGTACGAGCAGTACTTC
NA	NA	TRBV4-1	13	TRBJ1-6	CAGRGPGNSPLHF	TGCGCCGGCCGTGGGCCGGGGAATTCCCCCCTCCACTTT
NA	NA	TRBV7-9	14	TRBJ2-3	CASSFTGGGDTQYF	TGTGCCAGCAGCTTTACAGGGGGAGGGGATACGCAGTATTTT
TRBD2	NA	TRBV4-3	16	TRBJ2-1	CASSQAVAGGANEQFF	TGCGCCAGCAGCCAAGCTGTAGCGGGGGGGGCCAATGAGCAGTTCTTC
NA	NA	TRBV30	14	TRBJ2-2	CACTEGVGTGELFF	TGTGCCTGTACCGAGGGGGTGGGCACCGGGGAGCTGTTTTTT
TRBD2	NA	TRBV2	15	TRBJ2-7	CASRGPTSGGYEQYF	TGTGCCAGCAGAGGACCGACTAGCGGGGGCTACGAGCAGTACTTC
NA	NA	TRBV12-5	15	TRBJ2-2	CASALRGTNTGELFF	TGTGCTAGTGCCCTCCGGGGGACCAACACCGGGGAGCTGTTTTTT
TRBD2	NA	TRBV29-1	12	TRBJ2-7	CSVSSGGGEQYF	TGCAGCGTTTCTAGCGGGGGCGGTGAGCAGTACTTC
NA	NA	TRBV4-1	13	TRBJ1-5	CASSLLEGQPQHF	TGCGCCAGCAGCCTACTTGAGGGTCAGCCCCAGCATTTT
TRBD1	once	TRBV7-2	13	TRBJ1-2	CASTWTGENGYTF	TGTGCCAGCACCTGGACAGGGGAGAATGGCTACACCTTC
NA	NA	TRBV5-5	15	TRBJ2-3	CASSLSPTSTDTQYF	TGTGCCAGCAGCTTGTCTCCAACAAGCACAGATACGCAGTATTTT
NA	NA	TRBV2	14	TRBJ2-4	CASSGSLAKNIQYF	TGTGCCAGCAGTGGGAGTCTAGCCAAAAACATTCAGTACTTC
NA	NA	TRBV7-9	13	TRBJ2-7	CASSREGIYEQYF	TGTGCCAGCAGCCGAGAGGGAATCTACGAGCAGTACTTC
TRBD2	NA	TRBV4-3	17	TRBJ2-4	CASSQDWASGVINIQYF	TGCGCCAGCAGCCAAGATTGGGCTAGCGGGGTGATAAACATTCAGTACTTC
NA	NA	TRBV27	13	TRBJ2-7	CASSLGSPTEQYF	TGTGCCAGCAGTTTGGGCAGCCCTACCGAGCAGTACTTC
TRBD2	NA	TRBV7-2	16	TRBJ2-5	CASSLALAGVRETQYF	TGTGCCAGCAGCTTAGCTCTAGCGGGGGTCAGAGAGACCCAGTACTTC
NA	NA	TRBV15	18	TRBJ2-6	CATSSYVIQGSGANVLTF	TGTGCCACCAGCAGCTACGTAATTCAGGGCTCTGGGGCCAACGTCCTGACTTTC
TRBD1	NA	TRBV4-3	20	TRBJ2-3	CASSQDVVFWRDRETDTQYF	TGCGCCAGCAGCCAAGATGTCGTTTTCTGGCGGGACAGGGAAACAGATACGCAGTATTTT
NA	NA	TRBV27	12	TRBJ2-7	CASSLRGRTLYF	TGTGCCAGCAGTTTAAGGGGCAGAACTCTGTACTTC
NA	NA	TRBV4-3	16	TRBJ2-2	CASSQDPGGEGGELFF	TGCGCCAGCAGCCAAGATCCGGGGGGCGAGGGCGGGGAGCTGTTTTTT
TRBD1	NA	TRBV27	14	TRBJ1-5	CASSFQGANQPQHF	TGTGCCAGCAGTTTCCAGGGGGCCAATCAGCCCCAGCATTTT